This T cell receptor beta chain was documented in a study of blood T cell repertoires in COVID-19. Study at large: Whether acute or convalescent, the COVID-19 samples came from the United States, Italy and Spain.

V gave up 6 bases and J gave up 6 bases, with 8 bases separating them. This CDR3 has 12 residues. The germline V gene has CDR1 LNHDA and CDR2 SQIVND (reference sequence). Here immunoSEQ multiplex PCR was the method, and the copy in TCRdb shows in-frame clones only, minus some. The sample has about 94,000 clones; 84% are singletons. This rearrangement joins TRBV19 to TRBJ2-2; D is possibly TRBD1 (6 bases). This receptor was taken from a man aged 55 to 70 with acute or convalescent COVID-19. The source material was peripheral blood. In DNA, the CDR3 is TGTGCCAGTAGACAGGGACCCGGGGAGCTGTTTTTT. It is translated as CASRQGPGELFF.